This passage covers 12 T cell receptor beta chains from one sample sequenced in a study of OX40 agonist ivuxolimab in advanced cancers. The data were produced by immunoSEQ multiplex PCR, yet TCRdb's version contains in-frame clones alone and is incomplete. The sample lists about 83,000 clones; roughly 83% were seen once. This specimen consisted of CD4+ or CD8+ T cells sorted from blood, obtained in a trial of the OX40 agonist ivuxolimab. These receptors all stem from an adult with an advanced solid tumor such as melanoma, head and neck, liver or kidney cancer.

CDR3 loop: CASSLVESNEQFF. CDR3 nucleotide sequence: TGTGCCAGCAGCTTGGTAGAGAGCAATGAGCAGTTCTTC. The rearrangement links TRBV5-4 to TRBJ2-1; D call uncertain. The germline V gene has CDR1 SGHNT and CDR2 YYREEE (reference sequence). The CDR3 has 13 residues. The V end lost 0 bases, the J end lost 6 bases, and 7 bases lay between the germline ends.

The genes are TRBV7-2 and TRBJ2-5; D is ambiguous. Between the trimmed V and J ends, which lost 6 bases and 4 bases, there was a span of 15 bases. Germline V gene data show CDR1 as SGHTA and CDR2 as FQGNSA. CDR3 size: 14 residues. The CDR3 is CASRLPLWGETQYF. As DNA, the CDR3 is TGTGCCAGCAGATTGCCCTTATGGGGAGAGACCCAGTACTTC.

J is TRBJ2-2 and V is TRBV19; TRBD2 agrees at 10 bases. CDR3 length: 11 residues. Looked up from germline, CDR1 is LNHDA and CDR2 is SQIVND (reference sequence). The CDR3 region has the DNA TGTGGAAGCGGGGGGGCCGGGGAGCTGTTTTTT. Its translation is CGSGGAGELFF.

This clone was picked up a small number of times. The CDR3 protein is CASSVEPGMNTEAFF. DNA for the CDR3: TGTGCCAGCAGCGTAGAACCGGGCATGAACACTGAAGCTTTCTTT. V usage is TRBV9 and J usage is TRBJ1-1, with D uncertain. The CDR3 totals 15 residues. Deletions cut 0 bases from V and 0 bases from J, with 9 bases between. Germline V gives CDR1 SGDLS, CDR2 YYNGEE.

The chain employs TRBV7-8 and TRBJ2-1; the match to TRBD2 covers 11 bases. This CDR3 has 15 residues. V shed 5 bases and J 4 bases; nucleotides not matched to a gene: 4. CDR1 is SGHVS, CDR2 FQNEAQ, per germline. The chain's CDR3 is CASSPGLAAYNEQFF. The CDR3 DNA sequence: TGTGCCAGCAGCCCGGGACTAGCGGCGTACAATGAGCAGTTCTTC.

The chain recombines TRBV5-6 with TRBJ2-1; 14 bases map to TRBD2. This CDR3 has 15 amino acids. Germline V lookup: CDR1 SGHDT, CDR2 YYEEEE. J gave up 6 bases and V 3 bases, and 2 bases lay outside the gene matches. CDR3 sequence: CASSYGLAGGNEQFF. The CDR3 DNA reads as TGTGCCAGCAGCTATGGACTAGCGGGGGGCAATGAGCAGTTCTTC.

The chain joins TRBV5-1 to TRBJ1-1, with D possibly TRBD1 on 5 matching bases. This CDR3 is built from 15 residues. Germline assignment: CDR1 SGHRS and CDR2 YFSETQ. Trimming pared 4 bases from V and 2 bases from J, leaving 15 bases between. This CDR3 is CASSPWGTQNTEAFF. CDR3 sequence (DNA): TGCGCCAGCAGCCCATGGGGGACCCAAAACACTGAAGCTTTCTTT.

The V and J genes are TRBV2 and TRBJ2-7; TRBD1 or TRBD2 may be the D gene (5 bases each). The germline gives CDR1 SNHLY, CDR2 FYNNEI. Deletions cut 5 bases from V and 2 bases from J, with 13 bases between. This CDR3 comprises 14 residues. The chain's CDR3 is CASSIERGPYEQYF. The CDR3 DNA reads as TGTGCCAGCAGTATCGAAAGGGGACCCTACGAGCAGTACTTC.

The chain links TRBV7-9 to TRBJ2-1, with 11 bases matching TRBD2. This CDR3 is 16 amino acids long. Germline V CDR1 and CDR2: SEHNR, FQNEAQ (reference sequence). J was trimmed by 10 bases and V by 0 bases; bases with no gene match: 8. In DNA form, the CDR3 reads TGTGCCAGCAGCTTAGCCTTAACTAGCGGGAGTAGGGAGCAGTTCTTC. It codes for CASSLALTSGSREQFF.

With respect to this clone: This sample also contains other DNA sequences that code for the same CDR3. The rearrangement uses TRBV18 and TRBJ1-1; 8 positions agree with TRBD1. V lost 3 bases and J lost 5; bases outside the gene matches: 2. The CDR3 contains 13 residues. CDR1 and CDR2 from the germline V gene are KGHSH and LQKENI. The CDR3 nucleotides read TGTGCCAGCTCACCCGGACAGGGTACTGAAGCTTTCTTT. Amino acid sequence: CASSPGQGTEAFF. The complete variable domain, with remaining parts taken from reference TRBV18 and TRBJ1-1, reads NAGVMQNPRHLVRRRGQEARLRCSPMKGHSHVYWYRQLPEEGLKFMVYLQKENIIDESGMPKERFSAEFPKEGPSILRIQQVVRGDSAAYFCASSPGQGTEAFFGQGTRLTVV.

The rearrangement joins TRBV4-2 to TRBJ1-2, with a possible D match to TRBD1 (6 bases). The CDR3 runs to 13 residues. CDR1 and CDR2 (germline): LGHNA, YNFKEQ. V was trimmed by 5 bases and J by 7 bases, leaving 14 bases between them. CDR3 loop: CASSLESGVGYTF. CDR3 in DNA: TGTGCCAGCAGCTTGGAGTCAGGGGTTGGCTACACCTTC.

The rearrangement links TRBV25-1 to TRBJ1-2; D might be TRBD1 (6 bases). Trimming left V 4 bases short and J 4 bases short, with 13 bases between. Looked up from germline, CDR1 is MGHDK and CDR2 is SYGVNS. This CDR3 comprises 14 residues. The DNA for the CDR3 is TGTGCCAGCAGTGGGAGAGACAGGATCTATGGCTACACCTTC. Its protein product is CASSGRDRIYGYTF.